This T cell receptor (beta chain) was recorded in a study of shared clonotypes between healthy human individuals. Study findings and constraints: Clonotypes that were shared across four donors made up around 4.6% of naive CD4 clonotypes.

Method: immunoSEQ multiplex PCR; TCRdb's copy keeps in-frame clones and lacks some. This table has around 1.9 million clones, roughly 93% appearing once. The germline V gene encodes CDR1 MDHEN and CDR2 SYDVKM. V lost 2 bases and J lost 1, with 3 bases in between. The CDR3 runs to 12 residues. With respect to this clone: Its antigen is not identified. In the same sample, other DNA sequences code for this CDR3.

Naive CD8 cells lacked CD45RO and underwent positive selection for CCR7, leaving out terminally differentiated effector memory CD45RA+ cells. The chain couples TRBV28 to TRBJ2-7, with unresolved D. The sequencing input was naive CD8+ T cells from PBMCs. The TCR originated in a man aged 18 to 30 in good health. Some clones in this sample may be carry-over from other donors' samples. The CDR3 DNA follows: TGTGCCAGCAGTTTAAGTTCCTACGAGCAGTACTTC. This encodes CASSLSSYEQYF.